Listed here are 9 T cell receptor beta chains from one sample, sequenced in a study of blood T cells in healthy people across ages. The authors ran a second PCR of about 7 to 11 cycles using a sample-barcoded 5' primer and a J-beta primer mix. Using its own MiXCR run on the 5' RACE reads, TCRdb lists one record per CDR3 protein. The profile shows about 1.4 million distinct CDR3 sequences, 59% of them singletons. Sequencing input: blood. The receptor source for this set is a man aged 18 to 30 in good health.

The chain uses TRBV18 and TRBJ1-5, with unresolved D. The CDR3 consists of 13 residues. CDR1 KGHSH and CDR2 LQKENI come from the germline V gene. The V end lost 3 bases, the J end lost 7 bases, and 10 bases lay between the germline ends. This CDR3 reads CASSPAWRQPQHF. The CDR3 DNA sequence: TGTGCCAGCTCACCGGCTTGGAGGCAGCCCCAGCATTTT.

The V gene is TRBV12-3 or TRBV12-4, the J gene TRBJ2-4; possibly TRBD1 for D (6 bases). The CDR3 extends over 16 amino acids. Trimming stripped 5 bases from V and 2 bases from J, with 16 bases between. The CDR3 DNA reads as TGTGCCAGCAGTCCCAGGCAGGGGCAAACCAAAAACATTCAGTACTTC. The encoded protein is CASSPRQGQTKNIQYF.

This clonotype has only a few counts. The chain employs TRBV12-3 or TRBV12-4 and TRBJ2-7, with 7 nucleotides matching TRBD2. V dropped 0 bases and J dropped 2; count of bases not matched to a gene: 4. The CDR3 is 15 amino acids. CDR3 sequence reads: CASSLAGGLPYEQYF. In DNA form, the CDR3 reads TGTGCCAGCAGTTTAGCGGGGGGACTACCCTACGAGCAGTACTTC.

The chain links TRBV5-1 to TRBJ2-7; the match to TRBD1 covers 9 bases. Germline CDR1 is SGHRS and CDR2 is YFSETQ. J was trimmed by 5 bases and V by 0 bases; bases with no gene match: 3. The CDR3 is 14 residues long. The CDR3 loop reads CASSLGDRAHEQYF. In DNA form, the CDR3 reads TGCGCCAGCAGCTTGGGGGACAGGGCCCACGAGCAGTACTTC. Full variable domain (remainder filled in from reference TRBV5-1 and TRBJ2-7): KAGVTQTPRYLIKTRGQQVTLSCSPISGHRSVSWYQQTPGQGLQFLFEYFSETQRNKGNFPGRFSGRQFSNSRSEMNVSTLELGDSALYLCASSLGDRAHEQYFGPGTRLTVT.

Concerning this clonotype: One junction end does not reproduce the germline sequence, and a read error may be involved. The CDR3 region has the DNA TGTGCCACCAGTGATCCCCGGGACAGGAGTATAGATACGCGGTATTTT. Amino acids: CATSDPRDRSIDTRYF. The V and J genes are TRBV24-1 and TRBJ2-3, with 8 bases aligning to TRBD1. CDR3 length equals 16 residues. Per germline, CDR1 KGHDR and CDR2 SFDVKD.

The rearrangement uses TRBV7-2 and TRBJ2-7; no clear D. The J call may not be correct, given that the DNA end is closer to TRBJ2-5. Germline-derived CDR1 and CDR2 are SGHTA and FQGNSA. There are 16 residues in the CDR3. CDR3 protein: CASSLVGRLIQETQYF. The CDR3 DNA reads TGTGCCAGCAGCTTAGTCGGCAGACTTATCCAAGAGACCCAGTACTTC.

Only a few counts were recorded for this clonotype. The V call is TRBV4-3, the J call TRBJ1-2; tentatively, D is TRBD1 (5 bases). This CDR3 region has 16 residues. The V gene lost 1 base and the J gene lost 2 bases, with 14 bases spanning the gap. The germline V gene has CDR1 LGHNA and CDR2 YSLEER. The CDR3 DNA follows: TGCGCCAGCAGCCAAGGACATTCGGGGGTAAACTATGGCTACACCTTC. This translates into CASSQGHSGVNYGYTF.

The chain has TRBV6-6 and TRBJ2-5, with D perhaps TRBD1 (5 bases). The CDR3 runs 14 residues. CDR1 and CDR2 (germline): MNHNY, SVGAGI (reference sequence). Trimming took 2 bases from V and 2 from J, leaving 9 bases between them. CDR3 protein: CASSYIRTQETQYF. The CDR3 DNA reads as TGTGCCAGCAGTTACATCCGGACACAAGAGACCCAGTACTTC.

This chain uses TRBV6-2 or TRBV6-3 with TRBJ2-1, with 8 bases matching TRBD2. CDR1 and CDR2 (germline): MNHEY, SVGEGT. The CDR3 totals 15 residues. Trimming took 2 bases from V and 8 from J; bases not matched to a gene: 8. CDR3 coding DNA: TGTGCCAGCAGTTACGTCAACGGGGGGGTCGATGAGCAGTTCTTC. Translating it yields CASSYVNGGVDEQFF.